This TCR beta chain was sequenced for a study of blood T cell repertoires in COVID-19. Turning to the study itself: The cDNA or gDNA used as material had been derived from T cells, B-cell-depleted T cells, or PBMCs.

Original analysis: How many nucleated cells were present was estimated from reference gene primer amplification. Produced via immunoSEQ multiplex PCR; TCRdb's table is partial and in-frame only. The V and J calls and clone size come from that table; D and trimming were worked out from the DNA. The sample carries about 210,000 clones, approximately 86% recorded once. All enrollees were roughly 18 to 95 years old and from 20 to 30 US areas. Donors were grouped by their self-reported clinical history. Per the germline V gene, CDR1 is KGHDR and CDR2 is SFDVKD. V was shortened by 9 bases and J by 3 bases, with 16 bases between the two germline ends. The CDR3 runs 15 residues.

The source of this sequence is a woman aged 30 to 39 who had been exposed to COVID-19. The sequencing sample was made of PBMCs or T cells enriched from blood (not recorded which). J is TRBJ2-2 and V is TRBV24-1; a weak D match, TRBD2 (5 bases). In DNA, the CDR3 is TGTGCCACCGCAACGAGTCGAGGGTACACCGGGGAGCTGTTTTTT. This encodes CATATSRGYTGELFF.